The 2 T cell receptor beta chains reported below all come from one sample, sequenced in a study of cytomegalovirus exposure and HLA in healthy donors. Primers: 60 Vbeta forward and 13 Jbeta reverse. Repertoires were generated with immunoSEQ multiplex PCR, while TCRdb's copy carries only in-frame clones and drops some. The sample contains about 130,000 clones, roughly four fifths of which appear only once. Specimen: PBMCs. The source is a woman in her 50s in good health and CMV-seronegative.

This clone occurred once. The chain is built from TRBV7-2 and TRBJ2-1, with 7 nucleotides matching TRBD2. The CDR3 totals 16 residues. Trimming took 5 bases from V and 3 from J; bases not matched to a gene: 10. From germline, CDR1 is SGHTA and CDR2 FQGNSA. DNA of the CDR3: TGTGCCAGCAGCCCAGACTTCGCGGGAGTCTACAATGAGCAGTTCTTC. Encoded protein: CASSPDFAGVYNEQFF.

This chain links TRBV7-8 with TRBJ1-5; D is perhaps TRBD1 (6 bases). The germline V and J ends were trimmed by 3 bases and 7 bases, with 22 bases remaining between them. Germline V CDR1 and CDR2: SGHVS, FQNEAQ. The CDR3 has 17 residues. The CDR3 spells CASSFQATGSINQPQHF. CDR3 nucleotides: TGTGCCAGCAGCTTCCAAGCTACAGGGTCGATTAACCAGCCCCAGCATTTT.